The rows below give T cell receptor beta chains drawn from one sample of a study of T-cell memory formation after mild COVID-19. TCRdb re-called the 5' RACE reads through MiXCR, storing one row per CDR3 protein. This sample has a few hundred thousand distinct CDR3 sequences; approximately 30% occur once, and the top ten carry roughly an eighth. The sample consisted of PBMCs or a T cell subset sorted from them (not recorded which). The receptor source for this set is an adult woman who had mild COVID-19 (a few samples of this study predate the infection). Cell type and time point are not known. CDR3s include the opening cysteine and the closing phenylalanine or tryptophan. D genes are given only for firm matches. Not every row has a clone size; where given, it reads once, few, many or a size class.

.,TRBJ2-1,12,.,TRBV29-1,TGCAGCGTTGAAGATCCTTCGCATGAGCAGTTCTTC,CSVEDPSHEQFF
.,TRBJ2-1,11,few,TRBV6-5,TGTGCCAGCTATTACAGCGGGTCGCAGTTCTTC,CASYYSGSQFF
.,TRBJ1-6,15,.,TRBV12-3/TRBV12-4,TGTGCCAGCAGTTTAACGGGAAACTATAATTCACCCCTCCACTTT,CASSLTGNYNSPLHF
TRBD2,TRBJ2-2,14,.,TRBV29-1,TGCAGCGTTGGGGGGGGGATGAACACCGGGGAGCTGTTTTTT,CSVGGGMNTGELFF
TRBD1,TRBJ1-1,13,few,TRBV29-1,TGCAGCGTTACCGGGGAGGGGGCTCCTGAAGCTTTCTTT,CSVTGEGAPEAFF
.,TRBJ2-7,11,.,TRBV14,TGTGCCAGCAGCCGGTTATACGAGCAGTACTTC,CASSRLYEQYF
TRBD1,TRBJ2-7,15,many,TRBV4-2,TGTGCCAGCAGCCAAGAGGGACAGGGGGCTGAGGAGCAGTACTTC,CASSQEGQGAEEQYF
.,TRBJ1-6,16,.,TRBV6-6,TGTGCCAGTTCGACCCCCGCGGACGCCTATAATTCACCCCTCCACTTT,CASSTPADAYNSPLHF
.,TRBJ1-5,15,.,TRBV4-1,TGCGCCAGCAGCCAGGTCGGATATAGCAATCAGCCCCAGCATTTT,CASSQVGYSNQPQHF
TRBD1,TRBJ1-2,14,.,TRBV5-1,TGCGCCAGCAGCTTGAGGACAGGGAAATATGGCTACACCTTC,CASSLRTGKYGYTF
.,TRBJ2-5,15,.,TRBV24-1,TGTGCCACCAGTCGAGCAGGGGGGATGGCAGAGACCCAGTACTTC,CATSRAGGMAETQYF
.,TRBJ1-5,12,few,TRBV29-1,TGCAGCGCCCAGTGGGGGAATCAGCCCCAGCATTTT,CSAQWGNQPQHF
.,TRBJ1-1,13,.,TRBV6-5,TGTGCCAGCAGTTACTCGGTGTTCACTGAAGCTTTCTTT,CASSYSVFTEAFF
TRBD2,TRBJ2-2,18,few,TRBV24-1,TGTGCCACCAGTGATTTGCGGTCAGCGGGAGTAGGCACCGGGGAGCTGTTTTTT,CATSDLRSAGVGTGELFF
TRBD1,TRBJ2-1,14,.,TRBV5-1,TGCGCCAGCAGCGGGACAGGCAACTACAATGAGCAGTTCTTC,CASSGTGNYNEQFF
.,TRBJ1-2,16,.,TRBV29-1,TGCAGCGTTGGCCCCTGGGAATCGAATGGGGACTATGGCTACACCTTC,CSVGPWESNGDYGYTF
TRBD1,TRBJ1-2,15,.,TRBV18,TGTGCCAGCTCACCAGAACAGGGGATAGGCTATGGCTACACCTTC,CASSPEQGIGYGYTF
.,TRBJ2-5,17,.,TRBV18,TGTGCCAGCTCACCACCCATGGCCGGCCTAGGCCCAGAGACCCAGTACTTC,CASSPPMAGLGPETQYF
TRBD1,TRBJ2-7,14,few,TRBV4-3,TGCGCCAGCAGCCAAGATACAGGGGGAACGGCGCAGTACTTC,CASSQDTGGTAQYF
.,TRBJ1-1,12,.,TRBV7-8,TGTGCCAGCGGTGTGTACAGGGCTGAAGCTTTCTTT,CASGVYRAEAFF
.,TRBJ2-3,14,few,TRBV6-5,TGTGCCAGCAGTCCCGGGGGATTGATCGCTACGCAGTATTTT,CASSPGGLIATQYF
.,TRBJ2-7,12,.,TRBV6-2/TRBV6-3,TGTGCCAGCGCCTCTTCCATTTACGAGCAGTACTTC,CASASSIYEQYF
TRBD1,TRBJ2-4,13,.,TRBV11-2,TGTGCCAGCAGCCGGGACAGGTCAAACATTCAGTACTTC,CASSRDRSNIQYF
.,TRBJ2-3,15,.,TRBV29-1,TGCAGCGTCCAAGGGACCATCTTAAGCACAGATACGCAGTATTTT,CSVQGTILSTDTQYF
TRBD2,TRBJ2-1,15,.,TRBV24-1,TGTGCCACCAGTGATTTGCAGCGGGGGGGCGGTGAGCAGTTCTTC,CATSDLQRGGGEQFF
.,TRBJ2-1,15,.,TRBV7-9,TGTGCCAGCAGCTTGCCCGGTTTATTAGAAAATGAGCAGTTCTTC,CASSLPGLLENEQFF
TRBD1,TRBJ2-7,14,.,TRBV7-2,TGTGCCAGCAGCGCAAGACAGGGAGCCTACGAGCAGTACTTC,CASSARQGAYEQYF
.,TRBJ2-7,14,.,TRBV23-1,TGCGCCAGCAGTCAACAGGGGCAGGGCGACGAGCAGTACTTC,CASSQQGQGDEQYF
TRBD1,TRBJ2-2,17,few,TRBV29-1,TGCAGCGCTACCGGGACAGGGGTTTTCACGAACACCGGGGAGCTGTTTTTT,CSATGTGVFTNTGELFF
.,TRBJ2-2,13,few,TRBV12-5,TGTGCTAGTTTGGTCTGGGGGACCGGGGAGCTGTTTTTT,CASLVWGTGELFF
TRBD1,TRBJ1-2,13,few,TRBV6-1,TGTGCCAGCAGTGCGGACAGGGCCTATGGCTACACCTTC,CASSADRAYGYTF
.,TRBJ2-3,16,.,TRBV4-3,TGCGCCAGCAGCCAAGATTCAAGACCGCCCACAGATACGCAGTATTTT,CASSQDSRPPTDTQYF
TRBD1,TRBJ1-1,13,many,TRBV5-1,TGCGCCAGCAGCCTGGACAGGGGCGTCGGGGCTTTCTTT,CASSLDRGVGAFF
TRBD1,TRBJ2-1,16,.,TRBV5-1,TGCGCCAGCAGCTTGCAAGGGACAGGGGGCTACAATGAGCAGTTCTTC,CASSLQGTGGYNEQFF
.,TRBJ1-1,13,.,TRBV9,TGTGCCAGCAGCGTTGTACGGGGTGCTGAAGCTTTCTTT,CASSVVRGAEAFF
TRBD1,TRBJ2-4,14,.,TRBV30,TGTGCCTGGAGTGTACAAGGGACAGGGATGCTTCAGTACTTC,CAWSVQGTGMLQYF
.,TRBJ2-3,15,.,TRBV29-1,TGCAGCGTCGAGGGCGGGGGCCAGAGCACAGATACGCAGTATTTT,CSVEGGGQSTDTQYF
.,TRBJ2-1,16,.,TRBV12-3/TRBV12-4,TGTGCCAGCAGTTTAGAGACGGGACGAGTTTACAATGAGCAGTTCTTC,CASSLETGRVYNEQFF
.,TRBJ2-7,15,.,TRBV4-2,TGTGCCAGCAGCCAAGATATACAGGGAACTTCCGAGCAGTACTTC,CASSQDIQGTSEQYF
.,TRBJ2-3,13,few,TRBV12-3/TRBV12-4,TGTGCCAGCAGTTGGTCATACACAGATACGCAGTATTTT,CASSWSYTDTQYF